The 9 T cell receptor beta chains presented below share a single source sample, sequenced in a study of blood T cell repertoires in COVID-19. Libraries were prepared by immunoSEQ multiplex PCR; TCRdb keeps only in-frame clonotypes and omits some of them. This sample has about 100,000 clones, with just under 80% found just once. Material: peripheral blood. The source of these receptors is a man between 65 and 80 years old with active or convalescent COVID-19.

J is TRBJ2-2 and V is TRBV24-1; TRBD2 matches 14 bases. This CDR3 has 18 amino acids. CDR1 and CDR2 from the germline V gene are KGHDR and SFDVKD. The J segment lost 8 bases and the V segment lost 1 base, leaving 8 bases of the junction unmatched. This CDR3 is CATSDLPGLAGEGGELFF. Here the CDR3 DNA reads TGTGCCACCAGTGATTTACCGGGACTAGCGGGAGAAGGTGGGGAGCTGTTTTTT.

As regards this clone: The germline gene is not matched at one end of the junction; a read error may be the cause. The chain couples TRBV28 to TRBJ1-2; tentatively, D is TRBD1 (5 bases). This CDR3 contains 12 residues. Germline V lookup: CDR1 MDHEN, CDR2 SYDVKM. CDR3 residues: CASSFRQGGIAF. CDR3 coding DNA: TGTGCCAGCAGTTTTCGGCAGGGAGGAATCGCCTTC.

The genes are TRBV24-1 and TRBJ2-1; no firm D call. Trimming pared 0 bases from V and 7 bases from J, leaving 12 bases between. The CDR3 is made up of 15 amino acids. Germline CDR1 and CDR2: KGHDR and SFDVKD. The CDR3 DNA sequence: TGTGCCACCAGTGATTTGCTAGTGGAAAGTAATGAGCAGTTCTTC. It encodes CATSDLLVESNEQFF.

The gene calls are TRBV9 and TRBJ2-1; tentative D call: TRBD2 (6 bases). Germline V gene sequence: CDR1 SGDLS, CDR2 YYNGEE. V lost 2 bases and J lost 9, with 15 bases in between. The CDR3 spans 14 residues. In DNA form, the CDR3 reads TGTGCCAGCAGCGTGTTTTTGGGGGGAGGTGAGCAGTTCTTC. This gives the protein CASSVFLGGGEQFF.

In this sample, this clone turned up a few times. The rearrangement uses TRBV6-1 and TRBJ2-7, with D possibly TRBD2 on 5 matching bases. The CDR3 loop spans 13 amino acids. Trimming stripped 3 bases from V and 6 bases from J, with 12 bases between. Germline assignment: CDR1 MNHNS and CDR2 SASEGT. CDR3 sequence (DNA): TGTGCCAGCAGTGAGGGCGGGCTTGGCGAGCAGTACTTC. Its translation is CASSEGGLGEQYF.

The CDR3 sequence is CASSHGLAGGGNEQFF. DNA for the CDR3: TGTGCCAGCAGCCACGGACTAGCGGGGGGAGGTAATGAGCAGTTCTTC. This chain links TRBV7-2 with TRBJ2-1; 14 bases line up with TRBD2. The V gene's germline CDR1 is SGHTA and CDR2 FQGNSA. V was clipped by 5 bases and J by 7 bases; unmatched bases: 7. The CDR3 has 16 residues.

The chain uses TRBV24-1 and TRBJ2-3; TRBD1 aligns across 8 bases. The V segment lost 4 bases and the J segment 5 bases; nucleotides outside the gene matches: 4. This CDR3 is built from 14 residues. The germline gives CDR1 KGHDR, CDR2 SFDVKD. CDR3 amino acids: CATSEDRVKDTQYF. CDR3 DNA sequence: TGTGCCACCAGTGAGGACAGGGTTAAAGATACGCAGTATTTT.

V gene TRBV28 combines with J gene TRBJ2-7; D remains unclear. Germline lookup yields CDR1 MDHEN and CDR2 SYDVKM. The CDR3 covers 12 residues. Trimming took off 2 bases at V and 3 bases at J, with 5 bases between the two ends. The CDR3 region has the DNA TGTGCCAGCAGTTTACAGATCTACGAGCAGTACTTC. Amino acids: CASSLQIYEQYF.

The chain carries TRBV6-2 or TRBV6-3 and TRBJ2-5, with TRBD2 matching over 14 bases. The CDR3 length is 16 residues. Germline V gives CDR1 MNHEY, CDR2 SVGEGT. Trimming cost V 2 bases and J 4 bases; bases outside gene matches: 3. CDR3 region: CASSYPGLAGGETQYF. In DNA form, the CDR3 reads TGTGCCAGCAGTTACCCCGGACTAGCGGGGGGAGAGACCCAGTACTTC.